This TCR beta chain was found in a study of cytomegalovirus exposure and HLA in healthy donors. Profiled with immunoSEQ multiplex PCR; TCRdb holds only in-frame clones, not every one. The sample lists some 43,000 clones, 80% to 95% seen once, with approximately 5.9% in the top ten. The V gene end was trimmed by 5 bases and the J gene end by 2 bases; junction bases not matched to a gene: 6. Germline values: CDR1 SEHNR, CDR2 FQNEAQ (reference sequence). This CDR3 has 15 residues. The TCR was taken from a man between 18 and 35 years old in good health and CMV-seronegative. Specimen: PBMCs. The rearrangement uses TRBV7-9 and TRBJ2-3; 8 bases are shared with TRBD1. The CDR3 DNA reads TGTGCCAGCAGCCAAACAGGGGGTTCCACAGATACGCAGTATTTT. Protein sequence: CASSQTGGSTDTQYF.